These 16 T cell receptor beta chains share one sample of origin, sequenced in a study of metastatic and nonmetastatic thyroid tumors. Every patient was untreated before thyroid surgery. TCRdb called clones again from the PCR reads with MiXCR. This sample carries some 37,000 clones, roughly half of them seen once, and the ten largest clones take 24%. Material: tumor tissue. These receptors originate from a male donor with papillary thyroid cancer or a benign thyroid nodule (not recorded which). Some clones in this sample may be carry-over from other donors' samples.

This clone showed up just a few times. V usage is TRBV28 and J usage is TRBJ2-5; a possible D gene is TRBD2 (5 bases). The CDR3 contains 15 residues. V was clipped by 2 bases and J by 1 base, with 11 bases between them. Per the germline V gene, CDR1 is MDHEN and CDR2 is SYDVKM. The CDR3 here is CASSLISSLQETQYF. The DNA of the CDR3 is TGTGCCAGCAGTTTAATATCTAGCCTCCAAGAGACCCAGTACTTC.

This clone came up a few times. This rearrangement joins TRBV12-3 or TRBV12-4 to TRBJ2-2, with 8 bases fitting TRBD2. Trimming removed 5 bases from V and 4 bases from J; junction bases left unmatched: 3. The CDR3 loop spans 14 amino acids. DNA of the CDR3: TGTGCCAGCAGTAGCGGGAGCACCACCGGGGAGCTGTTTTTT. Its protein is CASSSGSTTGELFF.

CDR3: CASSWEGYGYTF. In nucleotides, the CDR3 is TGCGCCAGCAGCTGGGAAGGCTATGGCTACACCTTC. This rearrangement joins TRBV5-1 to TRBJ1-2; D unclear. Germline V gene data show CDR1 as SGHRS and CDR2 as YFSETQ. There are 12 residues in the CDR3. V lost 3 bases and J 4 bases, leaving 7 bases between the germline ends.

The V gene is TRBV4-2, the J gene TRBJ2-7, with 11 bases that match TRBD2. CDR3 size: 18 residues. The junction had 10 bases not matched to a gene; V was cut back by 0 bases and J by 3 bases. CDR1 LGHNA and CDR2 YNFKEQ come from the germline V gene. In DNA, the CDR3 is TGTGCCAGCAGCCAAGACCTTTCCCGGGGACTAGCGGACTACGAGCAGTACTTC. Translated: CASSQDLSRGLADYEQYF.

There are a few counts of this clone. This chain uses TRBV11-2 with TRBJ2-7, with TRBD2 matching over 12 bases. This CDR3 is built from 16 residues. The germline CDR1 and CDR2 sequences are SGHAT and FQNNGV. V was clipped by 5 bases and J by 5 bases; unmatched bases: 10. CDR3 loop: CASSRTGTSGSNEQYF. DNA of the CDR3: TGTGCCAGCAGCCGCACCGGGACTAGCGGGTCCAACGAGCAGTACTTC.

With respect to this clone: The junction does not match germline at one end; this may be a read error. The CDR3 sequence is CASSLLGTGGPSSYERYF. As DNA, the CDR3 is TGTGCCAGCAGTTTACTCGGGACAGGGGGCCCTAGCTCCTACGAGCGGTACTTC. The genes are TRBV28 and TRBJ2-7, with 12 nucleotides matching TRBD1. The CDR3 sequence is 18 residues long. CDR1 and CDR2 from the germline V gene are MDHEN and SYDVKM.

This clone was detected a few times. Distinct nucleotide sequences in the sample also encode this CDR3. This sequence joins TRBV27 and TRBJ1-6; possibly TRBD1 for D (5 bases). The germline gives CDR1 MNHEY, CDR2 SMNVEV (reference sequence). The CDR3 runs 15 residues. Trimming shortened V by 5 bases and J by 5 bases, and 13 bases separated the two germline ends. The CDR3: CASSLFGTDNSPLHF. The CDR3, as DNA: TGTGCCAGCAGTCTATTCGGGACTGATAATTCACCCCTCCACTTT.

The CDR3 DNA is TGTGCCAGCAGCCCGCATGAGGACACCATATATTTT. Translating it yields CASSPHEDTIYF. This chain links TRBV7-8 with TRBJ1-3; D is undetermined. The CDR3 extends over 12 amino acids. Germline assignment: CDR1 SGHVS and CDR2 FQNEAQ. The ends were cut back, 5 bases at V and 8 bases at J, with 10 bases in the middle. Filled out from reference TRBV7-8 and TRBJ1-3, the complete variable domain reads GAGVSQSPRYKVAKRGQDVALRCDPISGHVSLFWYQQALGQGPEFLTYFQNEAQLDKSGLPSDRFFAERPEGSVSTLKIQRTQQEDSAVYLCASSPHEDTIYFGEGSWLTVV.

The genes are TRBV15 and TRBJ1-2, with a possible D match to TRBD1 (6 bases). This CDR3 contains 12 residues. V was cut by 5 bases and J by 7 bases, with 11 bases left in between. Germline assignment: CDR1 LNHNV and CDR2 YYDKDF (reference sequence). CDR3 sequence (DNA): TGTGCCACCAGCTTGGGGGGGCTTGGCTACACCTTC. Encoded protein: CATSLGGLGYTF.

The CDR3 is CSASRGGHPEAFF. CDR3 DNA sequence: TGCAGTGCTAGTCGAGGGGGACACCCTGAAGCTTTCTTT. The rearrangement links TRBV20-1 to TRBJ1-1, with D perhaps matching TRBD1 (6 bases). CDR1 and CDR2 from the germline V gene are DFQATT and SNEGSKA (reference sequence). This CDR3 has 13 amino acids. V lost 3 bases and J 6 bases, leaving 14 bases between the germline ends.

This clone was seen only a few times. This chain joins TRBV6-1 and TRBJ2-7; D may correspond to TRBD1 or TRBD2 (5 bases each). The germline CDR1 and CDR2 sequences are MNHNS and SASEGT. Trimming removed 8 bases from V and 6 bases from J, with 14 bases in between. The CDR3 length is 12 residues. This chain's CDR3 is CASRSSGTEQYF. The CDR3, as DNA: TGTGCCAGCCGAAGTTCCGGGACCGAGCAGTACTTC.

The chain carries TRBV20-1 and TRBJ2-7; 7 bases are shared with TRBD1. Germline V gene lookup returns CDR1 DFQATT and CDR2 SNEGSKA (reference sequence). The CDR3 totals 15 residues. The ends lost 4 bases at V and 5 bases at J; junction bases unmatched: 14. The DNA of the CDR3 is TGCAGTGCTACCGACACCCGGACAGGCACACACGAGCAGTACTTC. This translates into CSATDTRTGTHEQYF.

V and J are TRBV4-1 and TRBJ2-7; D is perhaps TRBD1 (7 bases). V gave up 0 bases and J gave up 0 bases, with 15 bases separating them. CDR3 size: 17 residues. CDR1 is MGHRA, CDR2 YSYEKL, per germline. DNA of the CDR3: TGCGCCAGCAGCCAAGATAGGAGGGGGCACAACTCCTACGAGCAGTACTTC. It encodes CASSQDRRGHNSYEQYF.

This clone was observed once. The rearrangement links TRBV20-1 to TRBJ2-5, with TRBD1 as a possible D gene (6 bases). There are 14 residues in the CDR3. Germline V gene data show CDR1 as DFQATT and CDR2 as SNEGSKA (reference sequence). V was pared by 5 bases and J by 2 bases, with 15 bases between. CDR3 sequence: CSAGQPGNQETQYF. DNA for the CDR3: TGCAGTGCTGGACAGCCAGGGAATCAAGAGACCCAGTACTTC.

The CDR3 DNA follows: TGCAGTGCTCAAAGCAGGCAGGGGGGGTTCGAGCAGTACTTC. This gives the protein CSAQSRQGGFEQYF. The chain couples TRBV20-1 to TRBJ2-7; D could derive from TRBD1 or TRBD2 (7 bases each). The CDR3 runs 14 residues. Germline CDR1 reads DFQATT; CDR2 reads SNEGSKA (reference sequence). V was shortened by 5 bases and J by 6 bases, with 20 bases between the two germline ends.

The gene calls are TRBV7-8 and TRBJ1-1; 9 nucleotides match TRBD1. The CDR3 covers 15 residues. V trimming: 5 bases; J trimming: 0 bases; junction bases outside the gene matches: 4. Per the germline V gene, CDR1 is SGHVS and CDR2 is FQNEAQ. In nucleotides, the CDR3 is TGTGCCAGCAGCATACAGGGGGCTGTGAACACTGAAGCTTTCTTT. It yields the protein CASSIQGAVNTEAFF.